What follows describes a single T cell receptor beta chain. Its target is unknown. The sample comes from a study of shared clonotypes between healthy human individuals. Terminally differentiated effector memory CD45RA+ cells were excluded from the naive CD8 cells, which were CD45RO-negative and positively selected for CCR7. Replicate PCRs from sorted subsets contained roughly 220 ng DNA, which is 30,000 to 35,000 T cell genomes. Methods used by the authors: ImmunoSEQ sequences covered only the junction and lacked quality scores; filtering therefore differed. Repertoires were generated with immunoSEQ multiplex PCR, while TCRdb's copy carries only in-frame clones and drops some. The DNA gave D and trimming, while V, J and clone size come from that table. The repertoire holds over 800,000 clones, with 80% to 95% as singletons. Study-level results: Rarefaction curves obtained for sorted subsets showed sequencing incomplete despite large depth. Sampling covered blood only; tissue repertoires likely differ.

The V end lost 4 bases, the J end lost 6 bases, and 22 bases lay between the germline ends. This CDR3 has 16 residues. Per germline, CDR1 GTSNPN and CDR2 SVGIG (reference sequence). The genes are TRBV30 and TRBJ2-1; D unclear. Sequencing was done on a sample of naive CD8+ T cells sorted from blood. This TCR derives from a man aged 25 to 45 in good health. The CDR3 sequence: CAWTPLVVRAFNEQFF. In DNA form, the CDR3 reads TGTGCCTGGACCCCTCTAGTAGTTCGGGCTTTCAATGAGCAGTTCTTC.